The clone carrying this T cell receptor beta chain was detected only a few times. The data belong to a study of T-cell memory formation after mild COVID-19. Each CDR3 protein is one row after TCRdb ran MiXCR on the 5' RACE reads. The sample has roughly 130,000 distinct CDR3 sequences, more than 15% seen once. V trimming: 2 bases; J trimming: 10 bases; junction bases outside the gene matches: 7. Per germline, CDR1 MGHRA and CDR2 YSYEKL. The CDR3 is 14 residues long. This clonotype originated in a man aged 18 to 30 who had mild COVID-19 (a few samples of this study predate the infection). Cell type and time point are not known. The sequenced sample consisted of PBMCs or a T cell subset sorted from them (not recorded which). The rearrangement uses TRBV4-1 and TRBJ1-4; 7 nucleotides align to TRBD1. The CDR3 DNA is TGCGCCAGCAGCCAACCCACAGGGGAGGGAAAACTGTTTTTT. Its protein is CASSQPTGEGKLFF.